Listed here are 20 T cell receptor beta chains from one sample, sequenced in a study of cytomegalovirus exposure and HLA in healthy donors. Vbeta (60) and Jbeta (13) primers were used in the PCR. TCRdb's copy holds only in-frame clones and misses some; the assay was immunoSEQ multiplex PCR. In all, the sample yields about 51,000 clones. Sequences were obtained from PBMCs. These receptors originate from a man aged 35 to 55 in good health and CMV-seropositive.

The chain uses TRBV19 and TRBJ2-3; 8 bases map to TRBD2. Per germline, CDR1 LNHDA and CDR2 SQIVND (reference sequence). CDR3 length: 16 residues. J was trimmed by 4 bases and V by 5 bases; bases with no gene match: 11. The CDR3 DNA is TGTGCCAGTAGTGCCTTTTTGCGGGGGGACTCAGATACGCAGTATTTT. The encoded protein is CASSAFLRGDSDTQYF. Full variable domain (missing parts from reference TRBV19 and TRBJ2-3): DGGITQSPKYLFRKEGQNVTLSCEQNLNHDAMYWYRQDPGQGLRLIYYSQIVNDFQKGDIAEGYSVSREKKESFPLTVTSAQKNPTAFYLCASSAFLRGDSDTQYFGPGTRLTVL.

The chain is built from TRBV30 and TRBJ1-4, with a tentative D call TRBD1 (6 bases). The CDR3 covers 13 residues. Germline V gives CDR1 GTSNPN, CDR2 SVGIG (reference sequence). V lost 1 base to trimming and J lost 5 bases, with 8 bases between them. The CDR3 sequence: CAWSAGENEKLFF. CDR3 bases: TGTGCCTGGAGTGCAGGGGAGAATGAAAAACTGTTTTTT.

The chain has TRBV18 and TRBJ1-2, with 10 bases aligning to TRBD1. The length of the CDR3 is 14 residues. CDR1 and CDR2 (germline): KGHSH, LQKENI. The junction had 3 bases not matched to a gene; V was cut back by 0 bases and J by 8 bases. CDR3 coding DNA: TGTGCCAGCTCACCACCGGGACAGGGGAGCGGCTACACCTTC. Translating gives CASSPPGQGSGYTF.

The chain is built from TRBV2 and TRBJ1-4; TRBD1 might be the D (5 bases). Germline assignment: CDR1 SNHLY and CDR2 FYNNEI. The CDR3 spans 16 residues. V was clipped by 6 bases and J by 0 bases, with 14 bases between them. The CDR3, as DNA: TGTGCCAGCAGCGGAAGGGGCGGCGCAACTAATGAAAAACTGTTTTTT. Its translation is CASSGRGGATNEKLFF.

The CDR3 spells CASTLQGSGANVLTF. CDR3 DNA: TGTGCCAGCACCTTACAGGGAAGCGGGGCCAACGTCCTGACTTTC. This chain links TRBV6-1 with TRBJ2-6; D possibly corresponds to TRBD1 (6 bases). V was trimmed by 7 bases and J by 4 bases, leaving 14 bases between them. Germline lookup yields CDR1 MNHNS and CDR2 SASEGT. The CDR3 has 15 amino acids.

The rearrangement links TRBV5-6 to TRBJ1-4, with 7 bases that match TRBD1. Trimming at V came to 5 bases and at J to 4 bases, leaving 5 bases not matched to a gene. The CDR3 length is 14 residues. The germline CDR1 and CDR2 sequences are SGHDT and YYEEEE. CDR3 protein: CASRAGTDNEKLFF. CDR3 DNA sequence: TGTGCCAGCAGGGCCGGGACAGATAATGAAAAACTGTTTTTT.

V gene TRBV6-1 combines with J gene TRBJ1-2; 7 nucleotides match TRBD1. The germline V gene encodes CDR1 MNHNS and CDR2 SASEGT. The ends lost 1 base at V and 4 bases at J; junction bases unmatched: 6. This CDR3 contains 15 residues. This CDR3 is CASSEGSGDSYGYTF. The CDR3 nucleotides read TGTGCCAGCAGTGAAGGGTCCGGGGACAGCTATGGCTACACCTTC.

This chain links TRBV7-9 with TRBJ1-2, with 8 bases matching TRBD1. The trim removed 5 bases at V and 3 bases at J, leaving 5 bases unmatched. Germline CDR1 SEHNR, CDR2 FQNEAQ (reference sequence). This CDR3 is 14 amino acids long. DNA of the CDR3: TGTGCCAGCAGCCTTCAGGGGGCGGACTATGGCTACACCTTC. Protein product: CASSLQGADYGYTF.

The genes are TRBV9 and TRBJ1-2, with TRBD1 as a possible D gene (5 bases). CDR1 is SGDLS, CDR2 YYNGEE, per germline. There are 16 residues in the CDR3. Trimming left V 0 bases short and J 2 bases short, with 14 bases between. The CDR3 DNA follows: TGTGCCAGCAGCGTAGGGGGCACACTGGGGAACTATGGCTACACCTTC. Its protein is CASSVGGTLGNYGYTF. The full variable domain, completed using reference TRBV9 and TRBJ1-2, is DSGVTQTPKHLITATGQRVTLRCSPRSGDLSVYWYQQSLDQGLQFLIQYYNGEERAKGNILERFSAQQFPDLHSELNLSSLELGDSALYFCASSVGGTLGNYGYTFGSGTRLTVV.

The J gene is TRBJ2-3, the V gene TRBV9, with 8 bases that match TRBD1. Germline V gene sequence: CDR1 SGDLS, CDR2 YYNGEE. CDR3 length equals 18 residues. V lost 4 bases and J lost 2; bases outside the gene matches: 15. This CDR3 is CASSTSISGQDPTDTQYF. DNA for the CDR3: TGTGCCAGCAGCACTTCGATTTCGGGACAGGATCCCACAGATACGCAGTATTTT.

The rearrangement links TRBV7-2 to TRBJ1-1; D is perhaps TRBD1 (5 bases). There are 13 residues in the CDR3. Germline assignment: CDR1 SGHTA and CDR2 FQGNSA. V dropped 3 bases and J dropped 4 bases, with 9 bases sitting between them. The CDR3 loop reads CASSLQGGTEAFF. The CDR3 nucleotides are TGTGCCAGCAGCTTGCAGGGAGGCACTGAAGCTTTCTTT.

This chain connects TRBV19 to TRBJ2-1, with D perhaps matching TRBD1 (5 bases). CDR1 is LNHDA and CDR2 is SQIVND in the germline V gene (reference sequence). Trimming cost V 3 bases and J 8 bases, with 17 bases left between them. This CDR3 region has 15 residues. CDR3 residues: CASSMGRVDVYEQFF. The CDR3 nucleotides are TGTGCCAGTAGTATGGGCAGGGTAGATGTATATGAGCAGTTCTTC.

As concerns this clone: The sample carries other DNA sequences with the same CDR3. V usage is TRBV6-1 and J usage is TRBJ2-5; possible D gene TRBD1, 8 bases. Germline V gene sequence: CDR1 MNHNS, CDR2 SASEGT. The CDR3 loop spans 13 amino acids. The V gene lost 6 bases and the J gene lost 5 bases, with 13 bases spanning the gap. The CDR3 here is CASSGQGGETQYF. Written as DNA, the CDR3 is TGTGCCAGCAGCGGACAGGGAGGGGAGACCCAGTACTTC.

V usage is TRBV6-1 and J usage is TRBJ2-1, with TRBD2 matching over 7 bases. The trim removed 2 bases at V and 5 bases at J, leaving 6 bases unmatched. CDR1 and CDR2 from the germline V gene are MNHNS and SASEGT. This CDR3 is 15 amino acids long. The CDR3 region is CASSETGGTDNEQFF. As DNA, the CDR3 is TGTGCCAGCAGTGAAACCGGGGGGACCGACAATGAGCAGTTCTTC.

This chain uses TRBV19 with TRBJ2-3, with D unresolved. V lost 5 bases, J lost 2 bases, and 5 bases lay in between. Germline lookup yields CDR1 LNHDA and CDR2 SQIVND (reference sequence). This CDR3 is 12 amino acids long. CDR3 in amino acids: CASSADTDTQYF. CDR3 in DNA: TGTGCCAGTAGTGCAGACACAGATACGCAGTATTTT.

This chain uses TRBV18 with TRBJ1-1, with 11 bases that match TRBD1. Germline loops: CDR1 KGHSH, CDR2 LQKENI. After removal of 5 bases from V and 2 bases from J, the junction contained 1 base not matched to a gene. This CDR3 is built from 14 residues. Written as DNA, the CDR3 is TGTGCCAGCTCAGGACAGGGGGCAAACACTGAAGCTTTCTTT. It yields the protein CASSGQGANTEAFF. Drawing the rest from reference TRBV18 and TRBJ1-1, the complete variable domain is NAGVMQNPRHLVRRRGQEARLRCSPMKGHSHVYWYRQLPEEGLKFMVYLQKENIIDESGMPKERFSAEFPKEGPSILRIQQVVRGDSAAYFCASSGQGANTEAFFGQGTRLTVV.

V usage is TRBV5-1 and J usage is TRBJ1-1; a weak D match, TRBD1 (5 bases). The CDR3 has 11 residues. Looked up from germline, CDR1 is SGHRS and CDR2 is YFSETQ. The V gene lost 6 bases and the J gene lost 4 bases, with 7 bases spanning the gap. The CDR3 sequence is CASNQGTEAFF. The CDR3 DNA reads TGCGCCAGCAACCAGGGCACTGAAGCTTTCTTT.

The gene calls are TRBV29-1 and TRBJ2-6, with TRBD1 matching 7 bases. Germline V gene sequence: CDR1 SQVTM, CDR2 ANQGSEA. The CDR3 loop spans 16 amino acids. V lost 4 bases and J lost 0; bases outside the gene matches: 6. The CDR3 DNA is TGCAGCGTTGTTGGGACAGCTTCCTCTGGGGCCAACGTCCTGACTTTC. Translating it yields CSVVGTASSGANVLTF. Combining the CDR3 with reference TRBV29-1 and TRBJ2-6 gives the whole variable domain SAVISQKPSRDICQRGTSLTIQCQVDSQVTMMFWYRQQPGQSLTLIATANQGSEATYESGFVIDKFPISRPNLTFSTLTVSNMSPEDSSIYLCSVVGTASSGANVLTFGAGSRLTVL.

The chain joins TRBV18 to TRBJ2-2, with a tentative D call TRBD1 (6 bases). V shed 4 bases and J shed 1 base, with 10 bases lying between them. The CDR3 runs to 15 residues. The germline V gene has CDR1 KGHSH and CDR2 LQKENI. The CDR3 coding sequence is TGTGCCAGCTCACAACAGGGCGTGAACACCGGGGAGCTGTTTTTT. Protein product: CASSQQGVNTGELFF.

The CDR3 protein is CASSLDTGLNTGELFF. CDR3 DNA: TGTGCCAGCAGCTTAGACACAGGTCTTAACACCGGGGAGCTGTTTTTT. The chain employs TRBV7-8 and TRBJ2-2, with a weak D call TRBD1 (5 bases). The ends were cut back, 1 base at V and 2 bases at J, with 11 bases in the middle. In germline, CDR1 is SGHVS, CDR2 FQNEAQ. The CDR3 has 16 amino acids.